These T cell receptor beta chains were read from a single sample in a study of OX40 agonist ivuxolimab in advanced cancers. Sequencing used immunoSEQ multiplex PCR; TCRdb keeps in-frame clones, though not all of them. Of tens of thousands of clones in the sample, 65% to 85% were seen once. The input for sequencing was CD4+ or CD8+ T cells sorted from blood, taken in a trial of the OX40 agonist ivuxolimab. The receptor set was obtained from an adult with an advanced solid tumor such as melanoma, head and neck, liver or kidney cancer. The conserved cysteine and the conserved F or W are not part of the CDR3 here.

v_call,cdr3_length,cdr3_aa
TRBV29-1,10,SVLTPSGGYT
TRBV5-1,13,ASSLGGQGSNEQF
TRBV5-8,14,ASSRQGVYRYNEQF
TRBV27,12,ASRLLEDPNLAF
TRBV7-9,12,ASSLPGGNYEQF
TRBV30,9,AWSRPREQY
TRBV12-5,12,ASAYPGSSYEQY
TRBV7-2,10,ASSGQEQPQH
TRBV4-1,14,ASSQRWGLGNNEQF
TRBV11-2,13,ASSLRGGAYNEQF
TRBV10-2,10,ASSESSTEAF
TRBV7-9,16,ASSKSQDRTYFTDTQY
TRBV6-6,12,ASSYSKGRLEQY
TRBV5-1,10,ASSDNLFEQF
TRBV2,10,ASSQQGWELF
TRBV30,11,AWWDFRTDTQY
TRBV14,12,ASNAGGTYNEQF
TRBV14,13,ASSQFRDSSYEQY
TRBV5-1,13,ASSKARATYNEQF
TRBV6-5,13,ASSYGTGWQETQY
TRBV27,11,ASGQGTLYGYT
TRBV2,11,ASNVHGSEPQH
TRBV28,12,ASSLAGNTDTQY
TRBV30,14,AWSGRGRLSFYEQF
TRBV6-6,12,ASSGTSKQETQY
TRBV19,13,ASSGGEGRGETQY
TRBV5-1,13,ASSLAGDRFSPQH
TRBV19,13,ASSMAGGPQETQY
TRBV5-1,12,ASSLGTINEKLF
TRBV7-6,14,ASSVTRAEGSNEQF
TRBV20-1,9,SAPDNYGYT